Detailed here is one TCR beta chain. These data originate in a study of shared clonotypes between healthy human individuals. CDR1 and CDR2 (germline): WNHNN, SYGVQD (reference sequence). CDR3 length: 9 residues. The assay was immunoSEQ multiplex PCR, and TCRdb's table has in-frame clones only and misses some. This table has fewer than 2.5 million clones, 93% appearing once. The origin of this receptor is a young man in good health. Some clones in this sample may be carry-over from other donors' samples. V usage is TRBV10-1 and J usage is TRBJ2-3; D remains unclear. Input material: naive CD4+ T cells from PBMCs. Subset indicated: CD45RA+ positively selected. The CDR3, as DNA: TGCACCACCACAGATACGCAGTATTTT. Residues: CTTTDTQYF.